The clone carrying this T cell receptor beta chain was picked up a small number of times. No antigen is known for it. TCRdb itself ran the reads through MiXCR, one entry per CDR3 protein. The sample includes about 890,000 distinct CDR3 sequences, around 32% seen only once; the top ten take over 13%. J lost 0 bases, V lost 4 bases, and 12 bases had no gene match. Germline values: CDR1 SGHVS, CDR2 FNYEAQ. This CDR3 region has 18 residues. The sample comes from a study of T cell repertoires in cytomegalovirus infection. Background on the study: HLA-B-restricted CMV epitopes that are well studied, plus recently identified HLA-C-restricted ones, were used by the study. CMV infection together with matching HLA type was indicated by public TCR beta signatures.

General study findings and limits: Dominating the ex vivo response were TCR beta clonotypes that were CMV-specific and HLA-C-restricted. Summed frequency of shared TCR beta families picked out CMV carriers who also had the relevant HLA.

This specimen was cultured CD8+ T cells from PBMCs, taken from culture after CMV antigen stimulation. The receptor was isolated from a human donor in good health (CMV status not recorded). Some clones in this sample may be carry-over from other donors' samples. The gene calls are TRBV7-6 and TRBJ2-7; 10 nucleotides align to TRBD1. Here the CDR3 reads CASSSGMTGGPSSYEQYF. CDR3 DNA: TGTGCCAGCAGCTCGGGCATGACAGGGGGCCCTAGCTCCTACGAGCAGTACTTC.